This passage covers 28 T cell receptor beta chains from one sample sequenced in a study of CD8 T cells in Susac syndrome. Roughly 0.45 to 1 ug RNA was reverse transcribed with random hexamers. TCRdb recomputed calls from the immunoSEQ multiplex PCR reads with MiXCR, one row per CDR3 protein. The profile covers some 200,000 distinct CDR3 sequences, with 95% appearing a single time and 0.08% to 0.095% taken by the ten largest. The specimen sequenced was CD4+ T cells from PBMCs. These receptors came from a human donor with multiple sclerosis.

As regards this clonotype: One end of the junction varies from germline; a read error may be responsible. The rearrangement joins TRBV2 to TRBJ2-7; TRBD1 matches at 7 bases. The CDR3 has 13 residues. CDR1 SNHLY and CDR2 FYNNEI come from the germline V gene. The CDR3 bases are TGTGCCGGCAGCCGGGACAGATACCACGAGCAGTACTTC. Translated, it gives CAGSRDRYHEQYF.

The genes are TRBV4-2 and TRBJ1-2, with no clear D. V was pared by 5 bases and J by 7 bases, with 23 bases between. This CDR3 region has 16 residues. Germline CDR1 reads LGHNA; CDR2 reads YNFKEQ. CDR3 region: CASSTRTGSWSSGYTF. CDR3 bases: TGTGCCAGCAGCACCCGGACGGGCTCATGGTCAAGTGGCTACACCTTC.

This clonotype was recorded only once. The chain employs TRBV7-9 and TRBJ1-2; perhaps TRBD1 as D (6 bases). The ends were cut back, 1 base at V and 4 bases at J, with 13 bases in the middle. The CDR3 has 15 amino acids. Per germline, CDR1 SEHNR and CDR2 FQNEAQ (reference sequence). The CDR3 loop reads CASSLDRGLGYGYTF. CDR3 sequence (DNA): TGTGCCAGCAGCTTAGACCGGGGGCTAGGCTATGGCTACACCTTC. Based on the CDR3 plus reference TRBV7-9 and TRBJ1-2, the full variable domain is DTGVSQNPRHKITKRGQNVTFRCDPISEHNRLYWYRQTLGQGPEFLTYFQNEAQLEKSRLLSDRFSAERPKGSFSTLEIQRTEQGDSAMYLCASSLDRGLGYGYTFGSGTRLTVV.

V is TRBV20-1 and J is TRBJ2-7, with 11 bases lining up with TRBD2. J gave up 5 bases and V 1 base, and 10 bases lay outside the gene matches. The CDR3 extends over 16 amino acids. Germline CDR1 reads DFQATT; CDR2 reads SNEGSKA (reference sequence). CDR3 sequence (DNA): TGCAGTGCTAGAGGCCTTCTAGCGGGGGGACTTGACGAGCAGTACTTC. Its protein is CSARGLLAGGLDEQYF.

This clonotype was detected a few times. The gene calls are TRBV9 and TRBJ2-3; D is undetermined. Germline V gene data show CDR1 as SGDLS and CDR2 as YYNGEE. V was shortened by 7 bases and J by 2 bases, with 8 bases between the two germline ends. This CDR3 is built from 12 residues. The chain's CDR3 is CASSLATDTQYF. Here the CDR3 DNA reads TGTGCCAGCTCTCTGGCCACAGATACGCAGTATTTT. Full variable domain (outside the CDR3, taken from reference TRBV9 and TRBJ2-3): DSGVTQTPKHLITATGQRVTLRCSPRSGDLSVYWYQQSLDQGLQFLIQYYNGEERAKGNILERFSAQQFPDLHSELNLSSLELGDSALYFCASSLATDTQYFGPGTRLTVL.

The rearrangement joins TRBV9 to TRBJ2-5; D perhaps matches TRBD2 (6 bases). From germline, CDR1 is SGDLS and CDR2 YYNGEE. The CDR3 has 13 residues. The ends were cut back, 3 bases at V and 4 bases at J, with 10 bases in the middle. Here the CDR3 reads CASSGTTGETQYF. CDR3 coding DNA: TGTGCCAGCAGCGGGACTACGGGAGAGACCCAGTACTTC.

The chain combines TRBV3-1 with TRBJ2-1; D not certain. CDR3 length: 15 residues. Germline CDR1 reads LGHDT; CDR2 reads YNNKEL (reference sequence). Trimming pared 1 base from V and 7 bases from J, leaving 14 bases between. The CDR3 sequence is CASSQGSAQRNEQFF. The CDR3 region has the DNA TGTGCCAGCAGCCAAGGGTCGGCCCAGAGAAATGAGCAGTTCTTC.

The V gene is TRBV7-3, the J gene TRBJ2-2, with 13 nucleotides matching TRBD2. From germline, CDR1 is SGHTA and CDR2 FQGTGA. The V segment lost 4 bases and the J segment 4 bases; nucleotides outside the gene matches: 3. The CDR3 is 16 residues long. The CDR3 loop is CASSSGTSGVTGELFF. CDR3 DNA: TGTGCCAGCAGCTCTGGGACTAGCGGGGTCACCGGGGAGCTGTTTTTT.

The V and J genes are TRBV5-1 and TRBJ2-7, with 8 bases matching TRBD1. Per the germline V gene, CDR1 is SGHRS and CDR2 is YFSETQ. The CDR3 extends over 16 amino acids. V shed 4 bases and J 6 bases; nucleotides not matched to a gene: 15. CDR3 loop: CASSPRGQGLSGEQYF. The CDR3 DNA reads TGCGCCAGCAGCCCCCGAGGACAGGGATTATCCGGCGAGCAGTACTTC.

This clonotype was seen just once. The rearrangement joins TRBV25-1 to TRBJ2-1; no definite D call. Germline loops: CDR1 MGHDK, CDR2 SYGVNS. V was shortened by 5 bases and J by 7 bases, with 6 bases between the two germline ends. This CDR3 is built from 11 residues. The CDR3 nucleotides are TGTGCCAGCAGTATAGTTAATGAGCAGTTCTTC. Its translation is CASSIVNEQFF. The variable domain in full, with the rest retrieved from reference TRBV25-1 and TRBJ2-1, is EADIYQTPRYLVIGTGKKITLECSQTMGHDKMYWYQQDPGMELHLIHYSYGVNSTEKGDLSSESTVSRIRTEHFPLTLESARPSHTSQYLCASSIVNEQFFGPGTRLTVL.

The chain links TRBV7-9 to TRBJ2-1; either TRBD1 or TRBD2 may supply D (5 bases each). This CDR3 is 15 amino acids long. Trimming removed 1 base at V and 8 bases at J, with 15 bases between. Germline V gene data show CDR1 as SEHNR and CDR2 as FQNEAQ (reference sequence). CDR3 in DNA: TGTGCCAGCAGCTTAGGATCTGGGACGGGGCATGAGCAGTTCTTC. Amino acid sequence: CASSLGSGTGHEQFF.

This chain uses TRBV2 with TRBJ1-2, with D perhaps matching TRBD1 (5 bases). Deletions cut 3 bases from V and 6 bases from J, with 17 bases between. This CDR3 has 15 residues. Looked up from germline, CDR1 is SNHLY and CDR2 is FYNNEI. The CDR3 DNA reads TGTGCCAGCAGTGAGGGGGGGGGACCCGGAGATGGCTACACCTTC. Translation: CASSEGGGPGDGYTF.

The V and J genes are TRBV7-9 and TRBJ1-2, with D tentatively TRBD1 (6 bases). This CDR3 is 13 amino acids long. The ends were cut back, 3 bases at V and 4 bases at J, with 9 bases in the middle. Germline V gene data show CDR1 as SEHNR and CDR2 as FQNEAQ (reference sequence). The CDR3 here is CASSFGQPYGYTF. The CDR3 DNA is TGTGCCAGCAGCTTCGGACAGCCCTATGGCTACACCTTC.

V gene TRBV20-1 combines with J gene TRBJ2-7; weak D call: TRBD2 (5 bases). The V end lost 8 bases, the J end lost 7 bases, and 18 bases lay between the germline ends. Germline V CDR1 and CDR2: DFQATT, SNEGSKA (reference sequence). The CDR3 consists of 12 residues. The CDR3 coding sequence is TGCAGTCCCGCGGGCTCCGCCGGGGAGCAGTACTTC. Its translation is CSPAGSAGEQYF.

The rearrangement uses TRBV4-1 and TRBJ2-5, with D maybe TRBD2 (5 bases). Looked up from germline, CDR1 is MGHRA and CDR2 is YSYEKL. Trimming removed 4 bases from V and 5 bases from J, with 17 bases in between. There are 15 residues in the CDR3. DNA of the CDR3: TGCGCCAGCAGCCCCAAAGCGGATGCTCGGGAGACCCAGTACTTC. Translated: CASSPKADARETQYF.

V is TRBV12-3 or TRBV12-4 and J is TRBJ2-5; D is possibly TRBD2 (5 bases). The CDR3 totals 14 residues. V gave up 6 bases and J gave up 5 bases, with 16 bases separating them. The CDR3 loop is CASSYSARGETQYF. The CDR3 nucleotides read TGTGCCAGCAGCTACTCGGCCCGAGGGGAGACCCAGTACTTC.

V is TRBV30 and J is TRBJ1-1; D call uncertain. This CDR3 has 10 amino acids. Looked up from germline, CDR1 is GTSNPN and CDR2 is SVGIG (reference sequence). Between the trimmed V and J ends, which lost 4 bases and 7 bases, there was a span of 7 bases. DNA of the CDR3: TGTGCCTGGAAAATCGTTGAAGCTTTCTTT. It translates to CAWKIVEAFF.

This clonotype has a single count. V gene TRBV6-5 combines with J gene TRBJ2-7; 7 bases agree with TRBD2. With V trimmed by 6 bases and J by 6 bases, 11 bases remained unmatched. Germline V gene data show CDR1 as MNHEY and CDR2 as SVGAGI. The CDR3 is 14 residues long. CDR3 nucleotide sequence: TGTGCCAGCAGCAATCCCGGGACTACATCCGAGCAGTACTTC. Translating gives CASSNPGTTSEQYF.

This sequence joins TRBV6-1 and TRBJ2-1; the D gene could be TRBD1 or TRBD2 (5 bases each). CDR1 is MNHNS and CDR2 is SASEGT in the germline V gene. The CDR3 extends over 12 amino acids. The V end was cut by 1 base, the J end by 9 bases, with 7 bases between. The CDR3 protein is CASSEVRGEQFF. The CDR3 DNA reads as TGTGCCAGCAGTGAAGTGAGGGGTGAGCAGTTCTTC.

This rearrangement joins TRBV19 to TRBJ2-7; 8 positions match TRBD1. V lost 4 bases to trimming and J lost 12 bases; unmatched junction nucleotides: 8. The CDR3 sequence is 12 residues long. Germline assignment: CDR1 LNHDA and CDR2 SQIVND (reference sequence). CDR3 protein: CASSTADRVRYF. CDR3 DNA: TGTGCCAGTAGTACCGCGGACAGGGTTCGGTACTTC. The full variable domain, in which reference TRBV19 and TRBJ2-7 provide the parts outside the CDR3, is DGGITQSPKYLFRKEGQNVTLSCEQNLNHDAMYWYRQDPGQGLRLIYYSQIVNDFQKGDIAEGYSVSREKKESFPLTVTSAQKNPTAFYLCASSTADRVRYFGPGTRLTVT.

The chain recombines TRBV9 with TRBJ1-1; D not resolved. CDR1 is SGDLS, CDR2 YYNGEE, per germline. Trimming removed 0 bases from V and 4 bases from J, with 7 bases in between. The CDR3 contains 13 residues. This CDR3 reads CASSVDRSTEAFF. As DNA, the CDR3 is TGTGCCAGCAGCGTAGATCGGAGCACTGAAGCTTTCTTT. Variable domain in full (rest from reference TRBV9 and TRBJ1-1): DSGVTQTPKHLITATGQRVTLRCSPRSGDLSVYWYQQSLDQGLQFLIQYYNGEERAKGNILERFSAQQFPDLHSELNLSSLELGDSALYFCASSVDRSTEAFFGQGTRLTVV.

The rearrangement links TRBV29-1 to TRBJ1-1, with D possibly TRBD1 on 6 matching bases. V was trimmed by 5 bases and J by 0 bases, leaving 13 bases between them. The CDR3 loop spans 14 amino acids. CDR1 and CDR2 (germline): SQVTM, ANQGSEA. CDR3 DNA sequence: TGCAGCGTTCGGATGACAGGTATGAACACTGAAGCTTTCTTT. Its protein product is CSVRMTGMNTEAFF. The full variable domain, with the rest looked up from reference TRBV29-1 and TRBJ1-1, is SAVISQKPSRDICQRGTSLTIQCQVDSQVTMMFWYRQQPGQSLTLIATANQGSEATYESGFVIDKFPISRPNLTFSTLTVSNMSPEDSSIYLCSVRMTGMNTEAFFGQGTRLTVV.

V gene TRBV30 combines with J gene TRBJ2-7, with 9 bases lining up with TRBD2. Trimming at V came to 3 bases and at J to 4 bases, leaving 7 bases not matched to a gene. CDR1 and CDR2 from the germline V gene are GTSNPN and SVGIG (reference sequence). This CDR3 spans 14 amino acids. The CDR3 loop is CAWRRASGKYEQYF. CDR3 DNA: TGTGCCTGGAGGAGGGCTAGCGGGAAATACGAGCAGTACTTC.

The chain recombines TRBV7-9 with TRBJ2-1; unclear D gene. V lost 1 base and J 9 bases, leaving 10 bases between the germline ends. Germline values: CDR1 SEHNR, CDR2 FQNEAQ (reference sequence). The CDR3 sequence is 13 residues long. CDR3 sequence reads: CASSLVLSSEQFF. The CDR3 nucleotides are TGTGCCAGCAGCTTAGTACTCTCTAGTGAGCAGTTCTTC.

This chain joins TRBV4-2 and TRBJ2-1; D not resolved. The CDR3 covers 12 residues. Trimming removed 0 bases at V and 8 bases at J, with 5 bases between. Germline CDR1 and CDR2: LGHNA and YNFKEQ. The CDR3 nucleotides are TGTGCCAGCAGCCAAGAAGGAGATGAGCAGTTCTTC. It is translated as CASSQEGDEQFF.

This sequence joins TRBV18 and TRBJ1-5, with D uncertain. V was cut by 6 bases and J by 1 base, with 10 bases left in between. Germline V lookup: CDR1 KGHSH, CDR2 LQKENI. This CDR3 has 14 residues. CDR3 coding DNA: TGTGCCAGCTCCCCTCAATTCAGCAATCAGCCCCAGCATTTT. This encodes CASSPQFSNQPQHF.

J is TRBJ1-5 and V is TRBV7-8; D gene ambiguous. Germline values: CDR1 SGHVS, CDR2 FQNEAQ. The V gene lost 5 bases and the J gene lost 3 bases, with 14 bases spanning the gap. CDR3 length: 15 residues. The CDR3: CASSPRPRDNQPQHF. As DNA, the CDR3 is TGTGCCAGCAGCCCACGGCCTCGGGACAATCAGCCCCAGCATTTT.

This clonotype was counted a single time. This chain links TRBV7-9 with TRBJ2-1; D gene uncertain. The CDR3 sequence is 12 residues long. Germline CDR1 SEHNR, CDR2 FQNEAQ (reference sequence). V lost 2 bases and J lost 9, with 8 bases in between. The CDR3 nucleotides read TGTGCCAGCAGCTTACCAGTCTCTGAGCAGTTCTTC. It codes for CASSLPVSEQFF.